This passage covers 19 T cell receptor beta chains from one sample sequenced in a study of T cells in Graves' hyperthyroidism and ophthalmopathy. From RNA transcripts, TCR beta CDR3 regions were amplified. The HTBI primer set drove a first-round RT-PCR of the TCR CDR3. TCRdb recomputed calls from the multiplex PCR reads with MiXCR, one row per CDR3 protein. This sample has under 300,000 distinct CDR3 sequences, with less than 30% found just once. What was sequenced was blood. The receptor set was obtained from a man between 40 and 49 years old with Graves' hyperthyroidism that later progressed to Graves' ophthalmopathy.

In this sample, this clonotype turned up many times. CDR3 coding DNA: TGCGCCAGCAGCCTAGGCTTCGGCGAGACCCAGTACTTC. Translation gives CASSLGFGETQYF. V usage is TRBV5-1 and J usage is TRBJ2-5; D not resolved. The V end lost 4 bases, the J end lost 5 bases, and 12 bases lay between the germline ends. The CDR3 runs 13 residues. Germline-derived CDR1 and CDR2 are SGHRS and YFSETQ.

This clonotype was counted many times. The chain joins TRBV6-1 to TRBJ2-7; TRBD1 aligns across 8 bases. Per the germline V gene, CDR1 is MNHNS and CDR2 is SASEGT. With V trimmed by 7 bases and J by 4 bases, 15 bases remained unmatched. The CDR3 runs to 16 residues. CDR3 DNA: TGTGCCAGCAACCCGACAGGGGCATTATCCACTTACGAGCAGTACTTC. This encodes CASNPTGALSTYEQYF.

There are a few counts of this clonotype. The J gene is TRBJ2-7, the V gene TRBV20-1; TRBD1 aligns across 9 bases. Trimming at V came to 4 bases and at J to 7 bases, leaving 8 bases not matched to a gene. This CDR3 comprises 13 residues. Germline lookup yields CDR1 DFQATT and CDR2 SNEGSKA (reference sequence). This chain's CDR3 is CSAIDRGWGEQYF. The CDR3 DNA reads TGCAGTGCTATAGACAGGGGGTGGGGTGAGCAGTACTTC.

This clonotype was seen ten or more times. The CDR3 bases are TGTGCCAGCAGCTTAAACTCGGGACCATTAACCGGGGAGCTGTTTTTT. This codes for CASSLNSGPLTGELFF. This chain joins TRBV7-3 and TRBJ2-2; perhaps D is TRBD1 or TRBD2 (5 bases each). Germline loops: CDR1 SGHTA, CDR2 FQGTGA. The V and J ends lost 1 base and 5 bases respectively, with 14 bases between them. The CDR3 runs 16 residues.

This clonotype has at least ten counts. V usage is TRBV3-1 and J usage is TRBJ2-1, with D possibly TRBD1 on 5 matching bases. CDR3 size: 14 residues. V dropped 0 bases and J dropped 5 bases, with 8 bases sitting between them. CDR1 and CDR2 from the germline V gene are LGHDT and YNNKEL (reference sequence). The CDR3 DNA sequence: TGTGCCAGCAGCCAAGAGGTAGGGGACAATGAGCAGTTCTTC. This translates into CASSQEVGDNEQFF.

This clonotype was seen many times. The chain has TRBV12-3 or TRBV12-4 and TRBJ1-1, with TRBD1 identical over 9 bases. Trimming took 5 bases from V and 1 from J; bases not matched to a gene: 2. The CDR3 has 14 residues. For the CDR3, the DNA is TGTGCCAGCAGTAAGGACAGGGGGAACACTGAAGCTTTCTTT. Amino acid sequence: CASSKDRGNTEAFF.

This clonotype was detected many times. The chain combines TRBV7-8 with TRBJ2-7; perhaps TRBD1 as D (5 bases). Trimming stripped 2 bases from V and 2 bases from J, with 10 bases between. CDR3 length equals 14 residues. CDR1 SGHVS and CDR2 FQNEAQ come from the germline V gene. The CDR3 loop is CASSLRRVTYEQYF. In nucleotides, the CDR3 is TGTGCCAGCAGCTTACGCAGGGTAACCTACGAGCAGTACTTC.

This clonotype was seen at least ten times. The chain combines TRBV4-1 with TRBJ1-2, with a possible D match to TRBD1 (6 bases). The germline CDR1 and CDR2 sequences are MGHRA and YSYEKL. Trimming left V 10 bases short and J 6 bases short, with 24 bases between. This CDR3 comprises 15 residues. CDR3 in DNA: TGCGCCACACAGCCGTTGGGCAGGGGTTTCGATGGCTACACCTTC. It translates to CATQPLGRGFDGYTF.

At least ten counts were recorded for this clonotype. The CDR3 DNA reads TGTGCCAGCAATTCTCAGGGGGGGACAGACCAATTCCTTTTGAGCTATGGCTACACCTTC. Protein: CASNSQGGTDQFLLSYGYTF. The rearrangement uses TRBV28 and TRBJ1-2; 7 bases line up with TRBD1. Germline lookup yields CDR1 MDHEN and CDR2 SYDVKM. J gave up 4 bases and V 7 bases, and 27 bases lay outside the gene matches. The CDR3 covers 20 residues.

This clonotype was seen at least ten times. The CDR3 sequence: CASSDTMVGETQYF. CDR3 DNA sequence: TGTGCCAGCAGCGACACGATGGTCGGGGAGACCCAGTACTTC. The chain employs TRBV2 and TRBJ2-5; D gene unclear. Germline CDR1 and CDR2: SNHLY and FYNNEI. The CDR3 extends over 14 amino acids. Deletions cut 6 bases from V and 5 bases from J, with 16 bases between.

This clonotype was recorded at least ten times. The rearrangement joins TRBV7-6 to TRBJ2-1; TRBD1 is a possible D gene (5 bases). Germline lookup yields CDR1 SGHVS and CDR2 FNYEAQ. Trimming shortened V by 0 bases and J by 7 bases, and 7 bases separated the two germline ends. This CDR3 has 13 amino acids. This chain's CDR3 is CASSLAQGNEQFF. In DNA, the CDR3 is TGTGCCAGCAGCTTAGCGCAGGGTAATGAGCAGTTCTTC. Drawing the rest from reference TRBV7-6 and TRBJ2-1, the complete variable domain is GAGVSQSPRYKVTKRGQDVALRCDPISGHVSLYWYRQALGQGPEFLTYFNYEAQQDKSGLPNDRFSAERPEGSISTLTIQRTEQRDSAMYRCASSLAQGNEQFFGPGTRLTVL.

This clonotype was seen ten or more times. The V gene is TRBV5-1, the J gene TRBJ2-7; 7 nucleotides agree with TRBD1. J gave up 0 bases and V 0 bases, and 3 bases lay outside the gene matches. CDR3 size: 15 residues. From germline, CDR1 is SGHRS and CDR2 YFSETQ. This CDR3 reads CASSLAAGGSYEQYF. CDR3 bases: TGCGCCAGCAGCTTGGCGGCAGGGGGCTCCTACGAGCAGTACTTC.

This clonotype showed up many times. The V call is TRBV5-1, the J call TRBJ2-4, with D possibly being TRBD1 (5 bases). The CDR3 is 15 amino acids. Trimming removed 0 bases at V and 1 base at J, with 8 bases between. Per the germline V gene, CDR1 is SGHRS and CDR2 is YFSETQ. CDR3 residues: CASSLGAGAKNIQYF. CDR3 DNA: TGCGCCAGCAGCTTGGGGGCAGGGGCCAAAAACATTCAGTACTTC.

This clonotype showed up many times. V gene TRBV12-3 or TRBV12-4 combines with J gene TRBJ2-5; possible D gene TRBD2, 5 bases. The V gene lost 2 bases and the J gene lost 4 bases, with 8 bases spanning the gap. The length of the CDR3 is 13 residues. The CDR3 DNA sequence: TGTGCCAGCAGTTTATGGCTAGCAGAGACCCAGTACTTC. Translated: CASSLWLAETQYF.

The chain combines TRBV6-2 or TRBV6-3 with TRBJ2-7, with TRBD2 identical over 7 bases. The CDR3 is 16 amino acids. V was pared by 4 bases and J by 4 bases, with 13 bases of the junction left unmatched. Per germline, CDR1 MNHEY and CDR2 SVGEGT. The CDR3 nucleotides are TGTGCCAGCAGTTTAAATGAGGCGGGAGATAGATACGAGCAGTACTTC. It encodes CASSLNEAGDRYEQYF.

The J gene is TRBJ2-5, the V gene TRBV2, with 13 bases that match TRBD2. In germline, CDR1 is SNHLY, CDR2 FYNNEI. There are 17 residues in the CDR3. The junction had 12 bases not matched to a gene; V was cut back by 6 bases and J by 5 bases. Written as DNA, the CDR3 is TGTGCCAGCAGATTCCGGACTAGCGGGAGAAAGGGGGAGACCCAGTACTTC. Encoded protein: CASRFRTSGRKGETQYF.

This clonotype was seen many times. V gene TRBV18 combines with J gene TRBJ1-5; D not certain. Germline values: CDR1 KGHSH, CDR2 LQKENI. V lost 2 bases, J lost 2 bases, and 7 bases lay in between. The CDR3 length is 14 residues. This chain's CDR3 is CASSPGLGNQPQHF. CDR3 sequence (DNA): TGTGCCAGCTCACCAGGGCTCGGCAATCAGCCCCAGCATTTT.

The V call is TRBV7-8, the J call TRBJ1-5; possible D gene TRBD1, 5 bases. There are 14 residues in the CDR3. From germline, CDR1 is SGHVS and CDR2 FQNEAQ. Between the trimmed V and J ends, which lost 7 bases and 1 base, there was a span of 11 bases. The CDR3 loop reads CASTEGSSNQPQHF. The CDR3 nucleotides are TGTGCCAGCACCGAGGGGTCAAGCAATCAGCCCCAGCATTTT.

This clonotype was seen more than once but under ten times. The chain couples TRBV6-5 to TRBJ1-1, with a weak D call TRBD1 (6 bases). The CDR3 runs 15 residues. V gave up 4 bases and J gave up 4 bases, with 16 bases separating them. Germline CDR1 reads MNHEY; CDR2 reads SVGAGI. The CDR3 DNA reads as TGTGCCAGCAGTTTTCCCCCAGGGGCGCGCACTGAAGCTTTCTTT. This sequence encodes CASSFPPGARTEAFF.